These T cell receptor beta chains were read from a single sample in a study of early T cells in non-severe SARS-CoV-2 infection. TCRdb reprocessed the 5' RACE reads via MiXCR and lists one record per CDR3 protein. The sample holds tens of thousands of distinct CDR3 sequences, roughly 5.7% seen once. Sequencing was carried out using whole blood. The receptors stem from an adult who was a healthcare worker with PCR-confirmed SARS-CoV-2 infection or an uninfected control (not recorded which). Both conserved end residues are part of each CDR3. The order of the fields is clone size, V gene, J gene, D gene, CDR3 protein, CDR3 DNA. D genes are given only for firm matches. Size tells how often a clone was seen (once, few, many) or the class of an expanded clone, and some rows leave it out.

clone size: once
V gene: TRBV6-2/TRBV6-3
J gene: TRBJ2-2
D gene: TRBD1
CDR3 protein: CASRPRTGSNTGELFF
CDR3 DNA: TGTGCCAGCAGACCGCGGACAGGATCGAACACCGGGGAGCTGTTTTTT

clone size: .
V gene: TRBV11-2
J gene: TRBJ2-5
D gene: TRBD1
CDR3 protein: CASLNQGAETQYF
CDR3 DNA: TGTGCCAGCTTAAATCAGGGGGCCGAGACCCAGTACTTC

clone size: few
V gene: TRBV18
J gene: TRBJ2-5
D gene: TRBD1
CDR3 protein: CASSPDREGTQYF
CDR3 DNA: TGTGCCAGCTCACCCGACAGGGAAGGGACCCAGTACTTC

clone size: few
V gene: TRBV11-2
J gene: TRBJ2-2
D gene: .
CDR3 protein: CASSPGSSRTGELFF
CDR3 DNA: TGTGCCAGCAGCCCCGGGTCTAGTAGAACCGGGGAGCTGTTTTTT

clone size: many
V gene: TRBV4-1
J gene: TRBJ1-1
D gene: .
CDR3 protein: CASRQQGNTEAFF
CDR3 DNA: TGCGCCAGCAGACAACAGGGGAACACTGAAGCTTTCTTT

clone size: many
V gene: TRBV5-1
J gene: TRBJ2-1
D gene: TRBD1
CDR3 protein: CASSLRDRHNEQFF
CDR3 DNA: TGCGCCAGCAGCCTCCGGGACAGGCACAATGAGCAGTTCTTC

clone size: many
V gene: TRBV20-1
J gene: TRBJ1-4
D gene: TRBD1
CDR3 protein: CSAGTGTANEKLFF
CDR3 DNA: TGCAGTGCTGGAACCGGGACAGCTAATGAAAAACTGTTTTTT

clone size: many
V gene: TRBV7-9
J gene: TRBJ2-1
D gene: TRBD2
CDR3 protein: CASSSGLAGAGDEQFF
CDR3 DNA: TGTGCCAGCAGCTCGGGACTAGCGGGAGCGGGGGATGAGCAGTTCTTC

clone size: .
V gene: TRBV5-4
J gene: TRBJ2-3
D gene: .
CDR3 protein: CASSFTSNPTDTQYF
CDR3 DNA: TGTGCCAGCAGCTTTACTAGCAATCCTACAGATACGCAGTATTTT

clone size: few
V gene: TRBV11-1
J gene: TRBJ2-2
D gene: .
CDR3 protein: CALRGGTGELFF
CDR3 DNA: TGTGCCCTACGGGGAGGAACCGGGGAGCTGTTTTTT

clone size: many
V gene: TRBV11-2
J gene: TRBJ2-2
D gene: .
CDR3 protein: CASRRLVGELFF
CDR3 DNA: TGTGCCAGCAGGCGACTAGTCGGGGAGCTGTTTTTT

clone size: .
V gene: TRBV2
J gene: TRBJ1-1
D gene: .
CDR3 protein: CATGTEAFF
CDR3 DNA: TGTGCCACGGGCACTGAAGCTTTCTTT

clone size: .
V gene: TRBV5-6
J gene: TRBJ1-1
D gene: .
CDR3 protein: CASSLGGTENTEAFF
CDR3 DNA: TGTGCCAGCAGCTTGGGAGGAACAGAGAACACTGAAGCTTTCTTT

clone size: many
V gene: TRBV4-1
J gene: TRBJ2-7
D gene: .
CDR3 protein: CASSPRAGPAYEQYF
CDR3 DNA: TGCGCCAGCAGCCCTCGCGCGGGGCCAGCCTACGAGCAGTACTTC

clone size: few
V gene: TRBV11-2
J gene: TRBJ2-2
D gene: TRBD2
CDR3 protein: CASSLDSPSWSGSGVRELFF
CDR3 DNA: TGTGCCAGCAGCTTAGATAGCCCCTCCTGGAGCGGGAGTGGGGTTCGGGAGCTGTTTTTT

clone size: many
V gene: TRBV7-8
J gene: TRBJ2-3
D gene: TRBD2
CDR3 protein: CASSSRLASTDTQYF
CDR3 DNA: TGTGCCAGCAGCTCCAGACTAGCTAGCACAGATACGCAGTATTTT

clone size: few
V gene: TRBV14
J gene: TRBJ2-2
D gene: .
CDR3 protein: CASSQDPGGLNTGELFF
CDR3 DNA: TGTGCCAGCAGCCAAGACCCAGGAGGACTCAACACCGGGGAGCTGTTTTTT

clone size: many
V gene: TRBV7-2
J gene: TRBJ1-6
D gene: TRBD1
CDR3 protein: CASGSRTGVYNSPLHF
CDR3 DNA: TGTGCCAGCGGTTCGCGGACAGGGGTTTATAATTCACCCCTCCACTTT

clone size: few
V gene: TRBV4-2
J gene: TRBJ1-5
D gene: .
CDR3 protein: CASSQDAAGDNQPQHF
CDR3 DNA: TGTGCCAGCAGCCAAGATGCGGCAGGGGACAATCAGCCCCAGCATTTT

clone size: .
V gene: TRBV19
J gene: TRBJ1-5
D gene: .
CDR3 protein: CATGRESNQPQHF
CDR3 DNA: TGTGCCACCGGACGGGAAAGCAATCAGCCCCAGCATTTT

clone size: few
V gene: TRBV7-9
J gene: TRBJ2-1
D gene: .
CDR3 protein: CASSLEGNEQFF
CDR3 DNA: TGTGCCAGCAGCTTAGAAGGCAATGAGCAGTTCTTC

clone size: many
V gene: TRBV6-5
J gene: TRBJ1-1
D gene: TRBD1
CDR3 protein: CASSWDRLNTEAFF
CDR3 DNA: TGTGCCAGCAGCTGGGACAGATTGAACACTGAAGCTTTCTTT